This is a list of T cell receptor beta chains from one sample in a study of T cell responses to AZD1222 COVID-19 vaccine. Data came from immunoSEQ multiplex PCR; TCRdb stores just in-frame clones and leaves some out. The data contain roughly 140,000 clones, around 88% of them singletons. The sample was peripheral blood, taken on day 0 of AZD1222 vaccination. The origin of the receptors is an adult in good health. The CDR3 runs from the conserved cysteine through the conserved F or W. A D gene is named only where the DNA matches it firmly. Some rows mark clone size as missing; the rest say once, few, many or name a class of expanded clone.

size: -; J: TRBJ1-2; D: -; V: TRBV7-9; CDR3: CASSATARANYGYTF; DNA: TGTGCCAGCAGCGCGACAGCGCGGGCTAACTATGGCTACACCTTC
size: -; J: TRBJ1-1; D: -; V: TRBV3-1/TRBV3-2; CDR3: CASSQGFATEAFF; DNA: TGTGCCAGCAGCCAGGGTTTCGCCACTGAAGCTTTCTTT
size: -; J: TRBJ2-7; D: -; V: TRBV28; CDR3: CASSLTQGEQYF; DNA: TGTGCCAGCAGCTTAACCCAGGGGGAGCAGTACTTC
size: few; J: TRBJ1-3; D: -; V: TRBV7-8; CDR3: CASSRSRGARGNTIYF; DNA: TGTGCCAGCAGTCGTAGCAGAGGCGCTAGAGGAAACACCATATATTTT
size: -; J: TRBJ2-1; D: -; V: TRBV19; CDR3: CASSNSGYNEQFF; DNA: TGTGCCAGTAGTAATAGCGGTTACAATGAGCAGTTCTTC
size: -; J: TRBJ1-6; D: TRBD1; V: TRBV4-3; CDR3: CASSQKQGAENSPLHF; DNA: TGCGCCAGCAGCCAGAAACAGGGGGCGGAAAATTCACCCCTCCACTTT
size: -; J: TRBJ1-6; D: -; V: TRBV5-1; CDR3: CASSLPQRNSPLHF; DNA: TGCGCCAGCAGCTTGCCACAGAGGAATTCACCCCTCCACTTT
size: few; J: TRBJ2-1; D: -; V: TRBV7-9; CDR3: CASSFWTPGYLEGNEQFF; DNA: TGTGCCAGCAGCTTCTGGACGCCTGGATATTTAGAGGGCAATGAGCAGTTCTTC
size: -; J: TRBJ2-1; D: -; V: TRBV9; CDR3: CASSEHGNEQFF; DNA: TGTGCCAGCAGCGAACACGGTAATGAGCAGTTCTTC
size: -; J: TRBJ1-2; D: -; V: TRBV11-2; CDR3: CASSLTTVNGYTF; DNA: TGTGCCAGCAGCTTAACGACAGTTAATGGCTACACCTTC